Below, 27 T cell receptor beta chains from the same sample are listed, as sequenced in a study of blood T cell repertoires in COVID-19. Clones were sequenced by immunoSEQ multiplex PCR, and TCRdb holds only the in-frame ones, with some missing. The sample records 140,000 to 150,000 clones, around 83% being singletons. The specimen sequenced was PBMCs or T cells enriched from blood (not recorded which). These receptors were obtained from a woman aged 45-60 years who had been exposed to COVID-19.

The chain employs TRBV24-1 and TRBJ2-1, with 7 bases aligning to TRBD2. The length of the CDR3 is 15 residues. Looked up from germline, CDR1 is KGHDR and CDR2 is SFDVKD. V lost 5 bases, J lost 3 bases, and 6 bases stayed unmatched. The CDR3 nucleotides read TGTGCCACCAGTGTTCAGCGGGAAGACTACAATGAGCAGTTCTTC. Translating it yields CATSVQREDYNEQFF.

The rearrangement joins TRBV6-5 to TRBJ1-2, with unresolved D. The CDR3 length is 13 residues. From germline, CDR1 is MNHEY and CDR2 SVGAGI. Between the trimmed V and J ends, which lost 6 bases and 6 bases, there was a span of 14 bases. The CDR3 loop is CASSSRVVDGYTF. The CDR3 nucleotides read TGTGCCAGCAGCTCCCGGGTCGTGGATGGCTACACCTTC.

The chain uses TRBV10-3 and TRBJ2-7; 13 bases are a match to TRBD2. There are 14 residues in the CDR3. The V gene end was trimmed by 7 bases and the J gene end by 6 bases; junction bases not matched to a gene: 6. Germline lookup yields CDR1 ENHRY and CDR2 SYGVKD. CDR3 amino acids: CAITRTSGRSEQYF. Here the CDR3 DNA reads TGTGCCATCACAAGGACTAGCGGGAGAAGCGAGCAGTACTTC.

V gene TRBV5-8 combines with J gene TRBJ2-1, with TRBD1 identical over 10 bases. This CDR3 is 15 amino acids long. Germline V gene lookup returns CDR1 SGHTS and CDR2 YDEGEE. Losses at the gene ends were 2 bases for V and 7 bases for J; bases not matched to a gene: 6. The CDR3 sequence is CASSLGGQGNNEQFF. The CDR3 DNA sequence: TGTGCCAGCAGCTTAGGGGGACAGGGGAATAATGAGCAGTTCTTC.

This clone was recorded a few times. The chain combines TRBV4-3 with TRBJ2-1, with 7 bases fitting TRBD2. The CDR3 totals 13 residues. Germline lookup yields CDR1 LGHNA and CDR2 YSLEER. V trimming: 1 base; J trimming: 10 bases; junction bases outside the gene matches: 4. The CDR3 reads CASSQGVGGEQFF. CDR3 sequence (DNA): TGCGCCAGCAGCCAAGGTGTGGGGGGGGAGCAGTTCTTC.

This clone came up a few times. The chain joins TRBV11-2 to TRBJ1-5, with 7 bases fitting TRBD1. CDR1 is SGHAT, CDR2 FQNNGV, per germline. The length of the CDR3 is 15 residues. V was pared by 5 bases and J by 6 bases, with 10 bases of the junction left unmatched. The DNA for the CDR3 is TGTGCCAGCAGCATGGGACAGTGGGGGACTCAGCCCCAGCATTTT. Its protein product is CASSMGQWGTQPQHF.

The rearrangement uses TRBV13 and TRBJ1-3, with unresolved D. Germline V gene data show CDR1 as PRHDT and CDR2 as FYEKMQ (reference sequence). V lost 9 bases and J 2 bases, leaving 14 bases between the germline ends. This CDR3 contains 14 residues. The CDR3 region is CASSKRSAGNTIYF. The CDR3 DNA sequence: TGTGCCAGTAGTAAACGCAGCGCTGGAAACACCATATATTTT.

The chain uses TRBV7-2 and TRBJ2-4; TRBD1 agrees at 9 bases. The CDR3 length is 14 residues. Germline V gives CDR1 SGHTA, CDR2 FQGNSA. V was clipped by 5 bases and J by 10 bases; unmatched bases: 9. This CDR3 is CASSPGGTGKIQYF. CDR3 DNA: TGTGCCAGCAGCCCAGGAGGGACAGGGAAGATTCAGTACTTC.

The DNA of the CDR3 is TGTGCCAGCAGCCCCCCGGGACAGGGGTTTACCGAGCAGTACTTC. It codes for CASSPPGQGFTEQYF. The rearrangement joins TRBV9 to TRBJ2-7, with 10 bases fitting TRBD1. In germline, CDR1 is SGDLS, CDR2 YYNGEE. CDR3 length: 15 amino acids. The V segment lost 4 bases and the J segment 6 bases; nucleotides outside the gene matches: 10.

V gene TRBV2 combines with J gene TRBJ2-7; D unclear. V gave up 6 bases and J gave up 2 bases, with 11 bases separating them. Germline V gives CDR1 SNHLY, CDR2 FYNNEI. This CDR3 is 13 amino acids long. CDR3 sequence reads: CASRSGSAYEQYF. The CDR3 bases are TGTGCCAGCAGAAGTGGCAGCGCCTACGAGCAGTACTTC.

The rearrangement uses TRBV2 and TRBJ2-7, with a tentative D call TRBD2 (7 bases). Germline lookup yields CDR1 SNHLY and CDR2 FYNNEI. The ends were cut back, 7 bases at V and 6 bases at J, with 16 bases in the middle. The CDR3 extends over 13 amino acids. CDR3 DNA sequence: TGTGCCAGCATGAGGGGGAGGGCCGGCGAGCAGTACTTC. This translates into CASMRGRAGEQYF.

The chain carries TRBV10-2 and TRBJ1-6, with D unclear. Germline V gene sequence: CDR1 WSHSY, CDR2 SAAADI. V lost 0 bases to trimming and J lost 7 bases, with 7 bases between them. The CDR3 totals 14 residues. The CDR3 DNA is TGCGCCAGCAGTGAGTCGGGAGGCAATTCACCCCTCCACTTT. The encoded protein is CASSESGGNSPLHF.

V is TRBV27 and J is TRBJ2-7, with 8 bases matching TRBD2. Germline V gene data show CDR1 as MNHEY and CDR2 as SMNVEV (reference sequence). The CDR3 contains 14 residues. The V and J ends lost 3 bases and 3 bases, in that order; junction bases with no gene match: 4. Written as DNA, the CDR3 is TGTGCCAGCAGTTTCGGGAGGGCCGGCTACGAGCAGTACTTC. Residues: CASSFGRAGYEQYF.

V gene TRBV27 combines with J gene TRBJ2-4; 7 bases map to TRBD1. CDR3 size: 15 residues. Germline loops: CDR1 MNHEY, CDR2 SMNVEV (reference sequence). V lost 5 bases, J lost 2 bases, and 6 bases stayed unmatched. The CDR3: CASSPLTGTKNIQYF. In DNA, the CDR3 is TGTGCCAGCAGTCCTCTGACAGGGACCAAAAACATTCAGTACTTC.

V usage is TRBV6-5 and J usage is TRBJ2-5; tentatively, D is TRBD1 (6 bases). This CDR3 has 14 amino acids. Per germline, CDR1 MNHEY and CDR2 SVGAGI. V lost 7 bases and J lost 2, with 14 bases in between. CDR3 protein: CASKGTRRQETQYF. DNA for the CDR3: TGTGCCAGCAAGGGGACAAGGAGGCAAGAGACCCAGTACTTC.

The genes are TRBV7-2 and TRBJ2-7; 9 bases match TRBD2. Germline V lookup: CDR1 SGHTA, CDR2 FQGNSA. J gave up 7 bases and V 1 base, and 11 bases lay outside the gene matches. This CDR3 region has 16 residues. This chain's CDR3 is CASSLGAGGTVLEQYF. The CDR3 coding sequence is TGTGCCAGCAGCTTAGGGGCGGGGGGGACCGTCTTAGAGCAGTACTTC.

The chain uses TRBV5-5 and TRBJ1-1; TRBD1 might be the D (5 bases). V was pared by 0 bases and J by 0 bases, with 18 bases between. This CDR3 comprises 18 residues. The germline V gene encodes CDR1 SGHKS and CDR2 YYEKEE (reference sequence). The DNA of the CDR3 is TGTGCCAGCAGCTTGGGGCCCCTGGCAGGGTACGTGAACACTGAAGCTTTCTTT. Translated, it gives CASSLGPLAGYVNTEAFF.

The V call is TRBV7-8, the J call TRBJ1-4; TRBD1 agrees at 11 bases. V lost 6 bases to trimming and J lost 7 bases; unmatched junction nucleotides: 10. The V gene's germline CDR1 is SGHVS and CDR2 FQNEAQ. This CDR3 spans 16 amino acids. As DNA, the CDR3 is TGTGCCAGCAGACCTCTTCGGGACAGGGGGGTTGAAAAACTGTTTTTT. Amino acid sequence: CASRPLRDRGVEKLFF.

Turning to this clone: This specimen includes other DNA sequences encoding the same CDR3. V is TRBV27 and J is TRBJ2-7; 7 nucleotides line up with TRBD1. This CDR3 has 14 amino acids. Germline V gives CDR1 MNHEY, CDR2 SMNVEV (reference sequence). Trimming removed 5 bases from V and 1 base from J; junction bases left unmatched: 5. CDR3 protein: CASSPSTGSYEQYF. CDR3 nucleotides: TGTGCCAGCAGTCCATCGACAGGGTCCTACGAGCAGTACTTC.

The chain recombines TRBV7-6 with TRBJ1-1; 9 nucleotides line up with TRBD1. With 5 bases clipped from V and 4 bases from J, the junction kept 17 bases outside the gene matches. This CDR3 spans 18 amino acids. Germline V gene sequence: CDR1 SGHVS, CDR2 FNYEAQ. The CDR3 loop is CASSPQDRGASLGTEAFF. The DNA for the CDR3 is TGTGCCAGCAGCCCACAGGACAGGGGCGCGAGTCTTGGCACTGAAGCTTTCTTT.

This chain joins TRBV7-2 and TRBJ1-2; D possibly corresponds to TRBD1 (5 bases). This CDR3 is 14 amino acids long. CDR1 and CDR2 (germline): SGHTA, FQGNSA. V dropped 3 bases and J dropped 6 bases, with 14 bases sitting between them. The CDR3 loop reads CASSFGASRNGYTF. The DNA of the CDR3 is TGTGCCAGCAGCTTTGGGGCCTCCAGAAATGGCTACACCTTC. The entire variable domain, with the rest obtained from reference TRBV7-2 and TRBJ1-2, is as follows: GAGVSQSPSNKVTEKGKDVELRCDPISGHTALYWYRQSLGQGLEFLIYFQGNSAPDKSGLPSDRFSAERTGGSVSTLTIQRTQQEDSAVYLCASSFGASRNGYTFGSGTRLTVV.

The count of this clone is one. The chain has TRBV23-1 and TRBJ2-7, with a possible D match to TRBD1 (5 bases). TRBV23-1 is reported as an ORF; its role is uncertain. V gave up 2 bases and J gave up 2 bases, with 13 bases separating them. This CDR3 is built from 15 residues. The CDR3 region has the DNA TGCGCCAGCAGTCAACAGTCCCAGGGCCCCTACGAGCAGTACTTC. Encoded protein: CASSQQSQGPYEQYF.

This clone has just a few counts. V and J are TRBV29-1 and TRBJ2-1, with 9 bases that match TRBD2. This CDR3 is built from 17 residues. V lost 4 bases, J lost 4 bases, and 14 bases stayed unmatched. CDR1 is SQVTM, CDR2 ANQGSEA, per germline. CDR3 sequence reads: CSVVGSASGTSYNEQFF. The CDR3 DNA follows: TGCAGCGTTGTCGGGTCGGCTAGCGGGACTTCTTACAATGAGCAGTTCTTC.

This rearrangement joins TRBV15 to TRBJ1-1; D remains unclear. CDR3 length: 15 residues. The germline V and J ends were trimmed by 0 bases and 1 base, with 9 bases remaining between them. The V gene's germline CDR1 is LNHNV and CDR2 YYDKDF (reference sequence). The CDR3 region is CATSRDNLRNTEAFF. Here the CDR3 DNA reads TGTGCCACCAGCAGAGATAACTTGAGGAACACTGAAGCTTTCTTT.

This clone was picked up a small number of times. This chain links TRBV19 with TRBJ2-5, with a weak D call TRBD1 (6 bases). The CDR3 contains 16 residues. Germline CDR1 LNHDA, CDR2 SQIVND (reference sequence). The V end lost 2 bases, the J end lost 5 bases, and 18 bases lay between the germline ends. The CDR3: CASSIQLFWGRETQYF. The DNA for the CDR3 is TGTGCCAGTAGTATACAGCTGTTTTGGGGGCGCGAGACCCAGTACTTC. Together with reference TRBV19 and TRBJ2-5, the CDR3 gives the full variable domain: DGGITQSPKYLFRKEGQNVTLSCEQNLNHDAMYWYRQDPGQGLRLIYYSQIVNDFQKGDIAEGYSVSREKKESFPLTVTSAQKNPTAFYLCASSIQLFWGRETQYFGPGTRLLVL.

This clone was counted a single time. V gene TRBV3-1 (or the pseudogene TRBV3-2) combines with J gene TRBJ2-2, with 8 positions matching TRBD2. Germline values: CDR1 LGHDT, CDR2 YNNKEL (reference sequence). The CDR3 covers 16 residues. The ends lost 4 bases at V and 4 bases at J; junction bases unmatched: 8. CDR3: CASSRGAGGRTGELFF. In DNA form, the CDR3 reads TGTGCCAGCAGCCGGGGGGCGGGAGGACGCACCGGGGAGCTGTTTTTT.

The chain couples TRBV19 to TRBJ2-2; 9 positions agree with TRBD2. With 5 bases clipped from V and 2 bases from J, the junction kept 6 bases outside the gene matches. The CDR3 totals 16 residues. Germline CDR1 reads LNHDA; CDR2 reads SQIVND (reference sequence). CDR3 sequence reads: CASSRAGGGNTGELFF. The CDR3 nucleotides read TGTGCCAGTAGTCGAGCGGGAGGCGGAAACACCGGGGAGCTGTTTTTT.